Listed below are T cell receptor beta chains from one sample, sequenced in a study of blood T cell repertoires in COVID-19. The repertoire was sequenced with immunoSEQ multiplex PCR; TCRdb's copy has only in-frame clones and lacks some. The profile shows approximately 98,000 clones, 81% of them singletons. Sequencing was carried out using peripheral blood. The receptors derive from a woman of 80 years or more with acute or convalescent COVID-19. The CDR3 runs from the conserved cysteine through the conserved F or W. Fields, in order: D gene, clone size, J gene, V gene, CDR3 DNA, CDR3 protein. D genes are given only for firm matches. Rows give clone size only sometimes, using once, few, many, or a class for an expanded clone.

D: TRBD1; size: NA; J: TRBJ2-3; V: TRBV6-2/TRBV6-3; DNA: TGTGCCAGCAGTTTAAACCGGGACAGGGTCGTGTATTTT; CDR3: CASSLNRDRVVYF
D: NA; size: NA; J: TRBJ1-1; V: TRBV7-8; DNA: TGTGCCAGCAGCCCCCCGGGGTCTCTGAACACTGAAGCTTTCTTT; CDR3: CASSPPGSLNTEAFF
D: TRBD2; size: NA; J: TRBJ2-2; V: TRBV5-5; DNA: TGTGCCAGCAGCTATAACCGGGAGGCTAGTAGCACCGGGGAGCTGTTTTTT; CDR3: CASSYNREASSTGELFF
D: TRBD1; size: NA; J: TRBJ1-5; V: TRBV28; DNA: TGTGCCAGCAGTTCCCGACAGGGGGGGTATAGCAATCAGCCCCAGCATTTT; CDR3: CASSSRQGGYSNQPQHF
D: NA; size: NA; J: TRBJ1-5; V: TRBV10-3; DNA: TGTGCCATCAGTGAGCGGGGGGCTCAGCCCCAGCATTTT; CDR3: CAISERGAQPQHF
D: NA; size: NA; J: TRBJ2-5; V: TRBV2; DNA: TGTGCCAGCAGGGGTACAACTAGTTGGGTCGAGGAGACCCAGTACTTC; CDR3: CASRGTTSWVEETQYF
D: NA; size: few; J: TRBJ1-3; V: TRBV11-2; DNA: TGTGCCAGCAGCTTAACTGCAGGATCCTCTGGAAACACCATATATTTT; CDR3: CASSLTAGSSGNTIYF
D: NA; size: NA; J: TRBJ2-1; V: TRBV5-1; DNA: TGCGCCAGCAGCTTCGGGACTCGGGGGCAGTTCTTC; CDR3: CASSFGTRGQFF
D: TRBD1; size: NA; J: TRBJ2-2; V: TRBV27; DNA: TGTGCCAGCAGTTCCCTCAACCCTGGACAGGGGGGGAAAACCGGGGAGCTGTTTTTT; CDR3: CASSSLNPGQGGKTGELFF
D: NA; size: NA; J: TRBJ2-1; V: TRBV21-1; DNA: TGTGCCAGCAGAGGGGAACAGTTCTTC; CDR3: CASRGEQFF
D: NA; size: once; J: TRBJ1-1; V: TRBV18; DNA: TGTGCCAGCTCAGCGGGACCACAAGACACTGAAGCTTTCTTT; CDR3: CASSAGPQDTEAFF
D: NA; size: NA; J: TRBJ1-2; V: TRBV28; DNA: TGTGCCAGCAGTTTAGGTTTAGACTATGGCTACACCTTC; CDR3: CASSLGLDYGYTF
D: TRBD1; size: NA; J: TRBJ1-5; V: TRBV28; DNA: TGTGCCAGCAGTTTACTTGACAGGGAGAATCAGCCCCAGCATTTT; CDR3: CASSLLDRENQPQHF
D: NA; size: NA; J: TRBJ1-5; V: TRBV3-1/TRBV3-2; DNA: TGTGCCAGCAGCCAAGCGGTTGCCCAGCCCCAGCATTTT; CDR3: CASSQAVAQPQHF
D: NA; size: NA; J: TRBJ2-5; V: TRBV18; DNA: TGTGCCAGCTCACCAGTTGTGACAAGGGAGATCCAAGAGACCCAGTACTTC; CDR3: CASSPVVTREIQETQYF
D: TRBD1; size: NA; J: TRBJ1-6; V: TRBV5-6; DNA: TGTGCCAGCAGCTTATCCGGGACAGGGAATTCACCCCTCCACTTT; CDR3: CASSLSGTGNSPLHF
D: TRBD1; size: NA; J: TRBJ2-6; V: TRBV5-3; DNA: TGTGCCAGAAGCCCCCCGGGACAGGGAGGCTCTGGGGCCAACGTCCTGACTTTC; CDR3: CARSPPGQGGSGANVLTF
D: NA; size: NA; J: TRBJ1-2; V: TRBV20-1; DNA: TGCAGTGCCATTGACAGAGTCGGCTACACCTTC; CDR3: CSAIDRVGYTF
D: NA; size: NA; J: TRBJ1-5; V: TRBV2; DNA: TGTGCCAGCAGTGACAGAGGTTACAATCAGCCCCAGCATTTT; CDR3: CASSDRGYNQPQHF
D: NA; size: many; J: TRBJ2-5; V: TRBV19; DNA: TGTGCCAGTAGTATACAGGACTTAGGAGAGACCCAGTACTTC; CDR3: CASSIQDLGETQYF
D: NA; size: few; J: TRBJ2-6; V: TRBV4-3; DNA: TGCGCCAGCAGCCCAGTCAGCTCTGGGGCCAACGTCCTGACTTTC; CDR3: CASSPVSSGANVLTF
D: NA; size: NA; J: TRBJ2-2; V: TRBV11-3; DNA: TGTGCCAGCAGCTCCCGGGGGGAGCTGTTTTTT; CDR3: CASSSRGELFF
D: TRBD2; size: NA; J: TRBJ2-5; V: TRBV19; DNA: TGTGCCAGTACGGTAGCGGGGGGACCTCAAGAGACCCAGTACTTC; CDR3: CASTVAGGPQETQYF
D: TRBD2; size: NA; J: TRBJ2-5; V: TRBV4-1; DNA: TGCGCCAGCAGCCAGCGACTAGCGGGCCAAGAGACCCAGTACTTC; CDR3: CASSQRLAGQETQYF
D: NA; size: NA; J: TRBJ1-1; V: TRBV3-1/TRBV3-2; DNA: TGTGCCAGCAGCCAGGGCGTTTGGGCAGGGTTAGTCGGGGGAGCTTTCTTT; CDR3: CASSQGVWAGLVGGAFF
D: NA; size: NA; J: TRBJ2-5; V: TRBV9; DNA: TGTGCCAGCAGCGTAGATTGTGGGCGGGGTCAGGAAGAGACCCAGTACTTC; CDR3: CASSVDCGRGQEETQYF
D: TRBD2; size: NA; J: TRBJ2-5; V: TRBV5-4; DNA: TGTGCCAGCAGCCCAGGGACTAGCGGGGGGGAAAAGACCCAGTACTTC; CDR3: CASSPGTSGGEKTQYF
D: TRBD1; size: NA; J: TRBJ2-2; V: TRBV5-1; DNA: TGCGCCAGCAGCTTAGGACAGGAGATCACCGGGGAGCTGTTTTTT; CDR3: CASSLGQEITGELFF
D: TRBD1; size: NA; J: TRBJ1-4; V: TRBV2; DNA: TGTGCCAGCAACAGGGGGTCTATGCTCGGGGAAAAACTGTTTTTT; CDR3: CASNRGSMLGEKLFF
D: NA; size: NA; J: TRBJ1-1; V: TRBV7-2; DNA: TGTGCCAGCAGCTTCACAGGGTTGAACACTGAAGCTTTCTTT; CDR3: CASSFTGLNTEAFF
D: NA; size: NA; J: TRBJ2-3; V: TRBV24-1; DNA: TGTGCCACCAGTGATAAAGCCCGGGGCACAGATACGCAGTATTTT; CDR3: CATSDKARGTDTQYF
D: TRBD1; size: NA; J: TRBJ1-1; V: TRBV29-1; DNA: TGCAGCGTCGGAAGGACAGGGCCGTATGAAGCTTTCTTT; CDR3: CSVGRTGPYEAFF
D: NA; size: once; J: TRBJ2-2; V: TRBV28; DNA: TGTGCCAGCAGTTTAATTCGGCAGGGTGGACGCACCGGGGAGCTGTTTTTT; CDR3: CASSLIRQGGRTGELFF
D: NA; size: NA; J: TRBJ2-7; V: TRBV19; DNA: TGTGCCAGTAGTATGCGGTCCCAGTTGGAGCAGTACTTC; CDR3: CASSMRSQLEQYF
D: NA; size: NA; J: TRBJ1-1; V: TRBV11-2; DNA: TGTGCCAGCAGCCGGATCTCCAGAGCGTTGGCCACTGAAGCTTTCTTT; CDR3: CASSRISRALATEAFF
D: TRBD1; size: NA; J: TRBJ1-3; V: TRBV6-5; DNA: TGTGCCAGCAGACCGGACAGGGCTGGAAACACCATATATTTT; CDR3: CASRPDRAGNTIYF
D: TRBD1; size: few; J: TRBJ1-4; V: TRBV9; DNA: TGTGCCAGCAGCGCGGGACAGGGTGGGGAAAAACTGTTTTTT; CDR3: CASSAGQGGEKLFF
D: NA; size: NA; J: TRBJ2-3; V: TRBV14; DNA: TGTGCCAGCAGCCAAGGGATCCTACTAGGCGCAGATACGCAGTATTTT; CDR3: CASSQGILLGADTQYF
D: NA; size: NA; J: TRBJ2-5; V: TRBV7-3; DNA: TGTGCCAGCAGCCCCCGATCGAGGTCTCGAGGGGAGACCCAGTACTTC; CDR3: CASSPRSRSRGETQYF
D: NA; size: NA; J: TRBJ1-2; V: TRBV6-5; DNA: TGTGCCAGCAGGCCTCAGGAAATCGGTGGCTACACCTTC; CDR3: CASRPQEIGGYTF